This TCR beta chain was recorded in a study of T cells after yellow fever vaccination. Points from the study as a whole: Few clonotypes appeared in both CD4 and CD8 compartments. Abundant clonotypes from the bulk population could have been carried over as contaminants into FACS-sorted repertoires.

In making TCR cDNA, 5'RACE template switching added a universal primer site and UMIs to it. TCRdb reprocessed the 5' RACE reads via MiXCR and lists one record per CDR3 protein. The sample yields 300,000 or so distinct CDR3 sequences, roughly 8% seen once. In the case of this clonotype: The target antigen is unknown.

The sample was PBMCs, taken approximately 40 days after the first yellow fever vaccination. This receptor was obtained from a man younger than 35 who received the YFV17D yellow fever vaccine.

The CDR3 DNA is TGTGCCACCAGTGATTCCCGACAGGGGGCTAGCACAGATACGCAGTATTTT. Encoded protein: CATSDSRQGASTDTQYF. The rearrangement links TRBV24-1 to TRBJ2-3, with TRBD1 identical over 10 bases. Trimming took 2 bases from V and 0 from J; bases not matched to a gene: 4. CDR1 is KGHDR, CDR2 SFDVKD, per germline. CDR3 length: 17 residues.